The rows below give T cell receptor beta chains drawn from one sample of a study of shared clonotypes between healthy human individuals. Generated by immunoSEQ multiplex PCR, the TCRdb table keeps only in-frame clones and is missing some. There are around 500,000 clones in the sample; around 80% occur only once, and more than 10% lies in the top ten. Sequenced material: PBMCs. These receptors came from a woman in her thirties or forties in good health. Some clones in this sample may be carry-over from other donors' samples. Each CDR3 is given with its conserved first and last residue. D genes are given only for firm matches. Clone sizes are given selectively: once, few, many, or a class where the clone is expanded.

cdr3_length | clone_size | j_call | d_call | v_call | cdr3_nt | cdr3_aa
17 | few | TRBJ1-5 | . | TRBV4-1 | TGCGCCAGCAGCCAAGACTGGTGGCAGGCCTTCAATCAGCCCCAGCATTTT | CASSQDWWQAFNQPQHF
15 | . | TRBJ2-1 | . | TRBV30 | TGTGCCTGGGTACACCTCCGGGGTCAATCGGATGAGCAGTTCTTC | CAWVHLRGQSDEQFF
14 | . | TRBJ2-7 | TRBD2 | TRBV7-9 | TGTGCCAGCAGTCGACTAGCGGGAGGTGTTGAGCAGTACTTC | CASSRLAGGVEQYF
14 | . | TRBJ2-5 | . | TRBV5-1 | TGCGCCAGCAGCTTACAGGATTACCAAGAGACCCAGTACTTC | CASSLQDYQETQYF
16 | . | TRBJ2-3 | TRBD1 | TRBV5-5 | TGTGCCAGCAGCTTGTCCCAAGACAGGGCCTTGGATACGCAGTATTTT | CASSLSQDRALDTQYF
18 | . | TRBJ2-2 | . | TRBV4-2 | TGTGCCAGCAGCCAAGATCGGTCTGTAGGAGGGAACACCGGGGAGCTGTTTTTT | CASSQDRSVGGNTGELFF
12 | few | TRBJ2-1 | . | TRBV7-6 | TGTGCCAGCATTAGCCGTAACAATGAGCAGTTCTTC | CASISRNNEQFF
15 | few | TRBJ1-1 | . | TRBV7-9 | TGTGCCAGCAGCTTAATCCTCGGGGAGAACACTGAAGCTTTCTTT | CASSLILGENTEAFF
11 | few | TRBJ1-2 | TRBD1 | TRBV20-1 | TGCAGTGCTACAGGGGGCATACGCTACACCTTC | CSATGGIRYTF
16 | once | TRBJ2-1 | TRBD2 | TRBV4-1 | TGCGCCAGCAGCCAGTTCGGACTAGCGGCCTACAATGAGCAGTTCTTC | CASSQFGLAAYNEQFF
14 | . | TRBJ2-2 | . | TRBV19 | TGTGCCAGCCGGAGATCTCGGGGCACCGGGGAGCTGTTTTTT | CASRRSRGTGELFF
14 | . | TRBJ2-3 | TRBD2 | TRBV18 | TGTGCCAGCTCACCACAGGCGGGAGTAGATACGCAGTATTTT | CASSPQAGVDTQYF
15 | few | TRBJ2-1 | TRBD2 | TRBV11-3 | TGTGCCAGCAGCTTAGGCCTAGCGGTCTACAATGAGCAGTTCTTC | CASSLGLAVYNEQFF
15 | . | TRBJ2-1 | TRBD2 | TRBV7-2 | TGTGCCAGCAGCTTGGGTAGCGGGGGATGGAATGAGCAGTTCTTC | CASSLGSGGWNEQFF
15 | . | TRBJ2-5 | TRBD1 | TRBV7-9 | TGTGCCAGCAGCCAGGGACAGGGGATTGGGGAGACCCAGTACTTC | CASSQGQGIGETQYF
17 | . | TRBJ2-7 | TRBD2 | TRBV7-3 | TGTGCCAGCAGCCTCCGAGCTCGGGGACTAGCGGGAGTAGAGCAGTACTTC | CASSLRARGLAGVEQYF
14 | . | TRBJ2-7 | TRBD2 | TRBV6-6 | TGTGCCAGCAGGGGAGGGAGGGCCGCCTACGAGCAGTACTTC | CASRGGRAAYEQYF
14 | . | TRBJ2-7 | . | TRBV19 | TGTGCCAGTAGTATTAGTTACAGCTCCTACGAGCAGTACTTC | CASSISYSSYEQYF
15 | . | TRBJ2-5 | . | TRBV7-6 | TGTGCCAGCAGCCCCTCGGCCCTCGAGGTAGAGACCCAGTACTTC | CASSPSALEVETQYF
11 | . | TRBJ2-5 | . | TRBV20-1 | TGCGGGGGGCAGGGCCAAGAGACCCAGTACTTC | CGGQGQETQYF
14 | . | TRBJ2-2 | . | TRBV6-5 | TGTGCCAGCCTCTCCAGCGCGAACACCGGGGAGCTGTTTTTT | CASLSSANTGELFF
16 | many | TRBJ1-4 | . | TRBV15 | TGTGCCACCAGCAGAGAATGGGTACAGGGTAATGAAAAACTGTTTTTT | CATSREWVQGNEKLFF
14 | . | TRBJ2-2 | . | TRBV5-1 | TGCGCCAGCAGCACGGGACTTAACACCGGGGAGCTGTTTTTT | CASSTGLNTGELFF
13 | . | TRBJ2-3 | TRBD2 | TRBV6-4 | TGTGCCAGCAGCACTAGCGGGAGAAGCACGCAGTATTTT | CASSTSGRSTQYF
14 | . | TRBJ2-1 | TRBD2 | TRBV5-5 | TGTGCCAGCAGCTGGGGGGGATCCTACAATGAGCAGTTCTTC | CASSWGGSYNEQFF
17 | . | TRBJ2-3 | TRBD2 | TRBV9 | TGTGCCAGCAGCGTAGGCTCTAGCGGGTTAATCACAGATACGCAGTATTTT | CASSVGSSGLITDTQYF
15 | . | TRBJ1-4 | . | TRBV5-4 | TGTGCCAGCAGCTCCTCCGGGGCAACTAATGAAAAACTGTTTTTT | CASSSSGATNEKLFF
11 | . | TRBJ1-2 | . | TRBV30 | TGTGCCTGGAATCCGGGGTATGGCTACACCTTC | CAWNPGYGYTF
13 | few | TRBJ1-2 | . | TRBV2 | TGTGCCAGCAGTGAAGCGGGGCTCGGCGGCTACACCTTC | CASSEAGLGGYTF
17 | . | TRBJ2-3 | . | TRBV5-1 | TGCGCCAGCAGCTTGGAAGGACGGGCAGAGGGCACAGATACGCAGTATTTT | CASSLEGRAEGTDTQYF
13 | once | TRBJ2-1 | . | TRBV4-2 | TGTGCCAGCAGCCAAGTTTTGGGGGGCGAGCAGTTCTTC | CASSQVLGGEQFF
16 | . | TRBJ2-7 | TRBD2 | TRBV7-9 | TGTGCCAGCAGCTTAGGGACTAGCGGGACCCATTACGAGCAGTACTTC | CASSLGTSGTHYEQYF
15 | . | TRBJ2-2 | . | TRBV30 | TGTGCCTGGAGTTACCCTGGGCTGGCTTCCGGGGAGCTGTTTTTT | CAWSYPGLASGELFF
21 | . | TRBJ2-4 | TRBD2 | TRBV27 | TGTGCCAGCAGCTTCCGCTATTCGGTAGCGGGAGCCGGGAGAGGATTTGACATTCAGTACTTC | CASSFRYSVAGAGRGFDIQYF
15 | . | TRBJ1-5 | TRBD1 | TRBV5-1 | TGCGCCAGCAGCCAAGGACAGGGTAGCAATCAGCCCCAGCATTTT | CASSQGQGSNQPQHF
16 | few | TRBJ1-6 | . | TRBV30 | TGTGCCTGGAGTGTAATCATTACGGACTATAATTCACCCCTCCACTTT | CAWSVIITDYNSPLHF
15 | . | TRBJ2-1 | TRBD2 | TRBV7-2 | TGTGCCAGCAGCCTGACTAGCGGGAGTCGCAATGAGCAGTTCTTC | CASSLTSGSRNEQFF
11 | . | TRBJ2-2 | . | TRBV2 | TGTGCCAGCAGGTCCACCGGGGAGCTGTTTTTT | CASRSTGELFF
16 | . | TRBJ2-2 | . | TRBV21-1 | TGTGCCAGCAGCAAAGGGAAGATGCCTGACACCGGGGAGCTGTTTTTT | CASSKGKMPDTGELFF
15 | . | TRBJ2-7 | TRBD2 | TRBV6-6 | TGTGCCAGCAGTTACCTTCCTAGCGGCCGAGGTGAGCAGTACTTC | CASSYLPSGRGEQYF
13 | . | TRBJ1-2 | . | TRBV14 | TGTGCCAGCAGCCCCTATTGGGCCAGCGGCTACACCTTC | CASSPYWASGYTF
12 | . | TRBJ1-5 | . | TRBV28 | TGTGCCAGCAGCCCCCCCGGGCAGCCCCAGCATTTT | CASSPPGQPQHF
12 | medium-sized | TRBJ2-7 | . | TRBV7-8 | TGTGCCAGCAGCCCCCATGGGGACGAGCAGTACTTC | CASSPHGDEQYF
14 | many | TRBJ2-2 | . | TRBV9 | TGTGCCAGCAGCGTATCGGGGAACACCGGGGAGCTGTTTTTT | CASSVSGNTGELFF
13 | . | TRBJ1-4 | TRBD1 | TRBV6-1 | TGTGCCAGCCGAGACAGGGCCGGGGAAAAACTGTTTTTT | CASRDRAGEKLFF
16 | . | TRBJ2-7 | TRBD2 | TRBV18 | TGTGCCAGCTCACCATACGGGACTAGTAGCTCCTACGAGCAGTACTTC | CASSPYGTSSSYEQYF
15 | few | TRBJ2-5 | TRBD2 | TRBV9 | TGTGCCAGCAGCGTAGTTCCGGGACTAGGGGAGACCCAGTACTTC | CASSVVPGLGETQYF
15 | few | TRBJ2-3 | TRBD2 | TRBV7-2 | TGTGCCAGCAGCTTAGGGGCGGGGGGCACAGATACGCAGTATTTT | CASSLGAGGTDTQYF
14 | . | TRBJ2-7 | . | TRBV19 | TGTGCCAGTAGTCTCTTAGCGGAATCCTACGAGCAGTACTTC | CASSLLAESYEQYF
14 | . | TRBJ2-7 | . | TRBV5-6 | TGTGCCAGCAGCCGGGGATATATGGGTTACGAGCAGTACTTC | CASSRGYMGYEQYF
15 | . | TRBJ1-2 | . | TRBV7-9 | TGTGCCAGCACCACGGGAGGGGCCCCGATCTATGGCTACACCTTC | CASTTGGAPIYGYTF
15 | . | TRBJ2-3 | . | TRBV15 | TGTGCCACCAGACCTACAGGGGAGGTGACAGATACGCAGTATTTT | CATRPTGEVTDTQYF